The 4 T cell receptor beta chains reported below all come from one sample, sequenced in a study of molecular identifiers for immune sequencing clone quantification. TCRdb redid the calling of the PCR reads with MiXCR, one entry per CDR3 protein. The data show roughly 320,000 distinct CDR3 sequences, 24% seen once. Sequencing used naive CD8+ T cells from blood, with Jurkat cell RNA spiked in. The subset was: FACS-sorted CD8+CD4-CCR7+CD45RA+ naive T cells. These receptor sequences come from a human donor in good health. Some libraries in this study had Jurkat cell RNA spiked in.

With respect to this clonotype: A read error is possible here, since a much larger clone lies one base away. This chain's CDR3 is CAGSLRGRPYEQYF. The CDR3 DNA reads TGTGCCGGCAGTTTAAGAGGAAGGCCCTACGAGCAGTACTTC. The V gene is TRBV28, the J gene TRBJ2-7, with unresolved D. The CDR3 consists of 14 residues. Germline-derived CDR1 and CDR2 are MDHEN and SYDVKM.

A word on this clonotype: This sequence may be a read error, since a much larger clone differs from it by one base. The genes are TRBV11-3 and TRBJ2-2, with a possible D match to TRBD2 (5 bases). The germline gives CDR1 SGHNT, CDR2 YENEEA. The CDR3 covers 14 residues. For the CDR3, the DNA is TGTGCCAGCAGCGGAGGAACGAACACCGGGGAGCCGTTTTTT. It specifies CASSGGTNTGEPFF. The complete variable domain, with remaining parts taken from reference TRBV11-3 and TRBJ2-2, reads EAGVVQSPRYKIIEKKQPVAFWCNPISGHNTLYWYLQNLGQGPELLIRYENEEAVDDSQLPKDRFSAERLKGVDSTLKIQPAELGDSAVYLCASSGGTNTGEPFFGEGSRLTVL.

There are many counts of this clonotype. The V call is TRBV7-9, the J call TRBJ2-5; unclear D gene. This CDR3 has 14 residues. V shed 8 bases and J shed 3 bases, with 16 bases lying between them. Germline CDR1 is SEHNR and CDR2 is FQNEAQ (reference sequence). In nucleotides, the CDR3 is TGTGCCAGCGGCCAACCGGGCCAAGAAGAGACCCAGTACTTC. Its translation is CASGQPGQEETQYF. Using reference TRBV7-9 and TRBJ2-5 for the parts outside the CDR3, the full variable domain is DTGVSQNPRHKITKRGQNVTFRCDPISEHNRLYWYRQTLGQGPEFLTYFQNEAQLEKSRLLSDRFSAERPKGSFSTLEIQRTEQGDSAMYLCASGQPGQEETQYFGPGTRLLVL.

This clonotype came up many times. The chain recombines TRBV7-2 with TRBJ2-1; 9 positions agree with TRBD2. This CDR3 contains 16 residues. Trimming removed 1 base from V and 4 bases from J; junction bases left unmatched: 5. CDR1 and CDR2 from the germline V gene are SGHTA and FQGNSA. The CDR3 reads CASSLDAGLAYNEQFF. CDR3 bases: TGTGCCAGCAGCTTAGACGCGGGACTAGCTTACAATGAGCAGTTCTTC.